The clone carrying this TCR beta chain was recorded many times. Its antigen is as yet unknown. A J-beta primer mix and a sample-barcoded 5' primer were used in a second PCR of about 7 to 12 cycles. TCRdb used MiXCR to reprocess the 5' RACE reads, holding one entry per CDR3 protein. The sample lists about 650,000 distinct CDR3 sequences; about 32% were seen once. This CDR3 has 12 amino acids. Germline-derived CDR1 and CDR2 are SNHLY and FYNNEI. The ends were cut back, 0 bases at V and 10 bases at J, with 8 bases in the middle. The sample belongs to a study of blood T cells in healthy people across ages. In the study overall: Capture by template switching was about one barcoded beta molecule per two T cells. General study findings and limits: CMV infection status of these donors was not known.

The sample consisted of blood. The chain recombines TRBV2 with TRBJ2-3; D not certain. The receptor was isolated from a woman of 80 years or more in good health. Written as DNA, the CDR3 is TGTGCCAGCAGTGAAGCGGCCATCGCGCAGTATTTT. Amino acids: CASSEAAIAQYF.